The present T cell receptor beta chain was sequenced within a study of blood T cells in healthy people across ages. CDR1 is KGHSH and CDR2 is LQKENI in the germline V gene. The CDR3 covers 14 residues. General study points: Diversity estimates from one million T cells were considered underestimates.

A second PCR, run for about 6 to 11 cycles, used a sample-barcoded 5' primer plus a J-beta primer mix. Each cDNA molecule received a tag from a template-switch adaptor that had 12 random nucleotides. TCRdb passed the 5' RACE reads through MiXCR, listing each CDR3 protein once. The sample includes about 570,000 distinct CDR3 sequences, approximately 30% of them seen just once. Note on this clonotype: What it binds is not known.

The origin of this receptor is a woman in her 70s in good health. The V call is TRBV18, the J call TRBJ2-5; TRBD1 might be the D (6 bases). TRBJ2-7 explains the end of the DNA better; the J call may be wrong. Specimen: blood. CDR3 sequence: CASSSGTNSYEQYF. DNA of the CDR3: TGTGCCAGCTCATCCGGGACAAACTCCTACGAGCAGTACTTC.